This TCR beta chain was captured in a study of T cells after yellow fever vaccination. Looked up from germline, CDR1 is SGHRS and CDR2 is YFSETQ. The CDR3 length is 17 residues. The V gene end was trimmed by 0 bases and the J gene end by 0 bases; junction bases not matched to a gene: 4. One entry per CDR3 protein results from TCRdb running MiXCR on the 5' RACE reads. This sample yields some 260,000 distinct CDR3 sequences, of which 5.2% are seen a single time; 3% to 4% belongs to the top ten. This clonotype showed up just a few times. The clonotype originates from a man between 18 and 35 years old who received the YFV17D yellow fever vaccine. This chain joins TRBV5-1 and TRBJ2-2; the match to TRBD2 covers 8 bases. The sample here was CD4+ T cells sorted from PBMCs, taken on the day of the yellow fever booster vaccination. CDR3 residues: CASSLAPGGPNTGELFF. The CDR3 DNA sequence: TGCGCCAGCAGCTTGGCCCCGGGGGGGCCGAACACCGGGGAGCTGTTTTTT. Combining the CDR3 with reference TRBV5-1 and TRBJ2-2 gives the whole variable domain KAGVTQTPRYLIKTRGQQVTLSCSPISGHRSVSWYQQTPGQGLQFLFEYFSETQRNKGNFPGRFSGRQFSNSRSEMNVSTLELGDSALYLCASSLAPGGPNTGELFFGEGSRLTVL.